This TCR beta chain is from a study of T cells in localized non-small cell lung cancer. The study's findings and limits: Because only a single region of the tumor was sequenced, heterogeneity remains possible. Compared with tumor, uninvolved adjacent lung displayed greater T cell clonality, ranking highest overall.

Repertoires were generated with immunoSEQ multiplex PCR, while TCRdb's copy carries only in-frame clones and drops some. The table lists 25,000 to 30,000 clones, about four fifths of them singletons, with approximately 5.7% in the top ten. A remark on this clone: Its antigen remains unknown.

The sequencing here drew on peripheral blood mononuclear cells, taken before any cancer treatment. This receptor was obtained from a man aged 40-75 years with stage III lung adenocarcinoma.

The CDR3 here is CASSLASGRTGANVLTF. Here the CDR3 DNA reads TGTGCCAGCAGCTTGGCTAGCGGGAGGACTGGGGCCAACGTCCTGACTTTC. J is TRBJ2-6 and V is TRBV5-4; 11 bases agree with TRBD2. Germline trimming cut 0 bases from V and 2 bases from J; bases unmatched to any gene: 1. There are 17 residues in the CDR3. The V gene's germline CDR1 is SGHNT and CDR2 YYREEE (reference sequence). Supplemented by reference TRBV5-4 and TRBJ2-6, the full variable domain reads ETGVTQSPTHLIKTRGQQVTLRCSSQSGHNTVSWYQQALGQGPQFIFQYYREEENGRGNFPPRFSGLQFPNYSSELNVNALELDDSALYLCASSLASGRTGANVLTFGAGSRLTVL.